This T cell receptor (beta chain) originates from a study of cytomegalovirus exposure and HLA in healthy donors. Comments on this clone: Its specificity is unknown.

Primers for the PCR totalled 60 Vbeta and 13 Jbeta. The table came from immunoSEQ multiplex PCR; TCRdb's copy has only in-frame clones and leaves some out. The sample records around 80,000 clones, over 70% being singletons. Germline CDR1 and CDR2: MNHEY and SVGAGI. This CDR3 region has 14 residues. Trimming shortened V by 10 bases and J by 1 base, and 15 bases separated the two germline ends. The study's findings and limits: An analysis done earlier found most TCR beta V segments productive about 87% or about 30% of the time. On later analysis, the bulk of CMV-associated TCR beta chains appeared to be HLA-restricted. Reports indicate that TCR beta sequences accurately predicted the HLA-A and HLA-B alleles of most subjects. A later analysis linked a missense variant in DCLRE1C to the trimming of TCR beta V and J genes.

The chain employs TRBV6-5 and TRBJ2-3; a weak D match, TRBD2 (6 bases). The TCR was taken from a man in his forties or fifties in good health and CMV-seropositive. Sequencing was carried out using PBMCs. The CDR3 loop is CATSPGGGTDTQYF. The CDR3 bases are TGTGCCACCTCTCCCGGGGGTGGCACAGATACGCAGTATTTT.